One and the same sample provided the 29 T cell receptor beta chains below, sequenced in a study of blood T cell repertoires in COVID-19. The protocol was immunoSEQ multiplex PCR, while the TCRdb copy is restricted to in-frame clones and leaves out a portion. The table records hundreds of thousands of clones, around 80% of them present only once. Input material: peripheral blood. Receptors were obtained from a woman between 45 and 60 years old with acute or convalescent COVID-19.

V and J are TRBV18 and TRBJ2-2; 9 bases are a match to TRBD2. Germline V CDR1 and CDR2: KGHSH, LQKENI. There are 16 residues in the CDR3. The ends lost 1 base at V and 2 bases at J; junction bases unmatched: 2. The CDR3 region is CASSPRLAVNTGELFF. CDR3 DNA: TGTGCCAGCTCACCACGACTAGCGGTCAACACCGGGGAGCTGTTTTTT.

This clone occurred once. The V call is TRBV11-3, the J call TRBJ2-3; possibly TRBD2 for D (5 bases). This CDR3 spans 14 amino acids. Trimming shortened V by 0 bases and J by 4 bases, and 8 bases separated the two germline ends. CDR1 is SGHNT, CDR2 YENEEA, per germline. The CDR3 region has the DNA TGTGCCAGCAGCTTAGATCCGAGGGCAGATACGCAGTATTTT. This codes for CASSLDPRADTQYF.

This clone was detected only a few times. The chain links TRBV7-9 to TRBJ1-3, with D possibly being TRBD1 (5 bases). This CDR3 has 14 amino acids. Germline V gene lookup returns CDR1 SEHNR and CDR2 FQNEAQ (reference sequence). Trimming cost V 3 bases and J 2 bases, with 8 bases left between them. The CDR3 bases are TGTGCCAGCAGCTTTGGCAGGGCTGGAAACACCATATATTTT. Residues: CASSFGRAGNTIYF.

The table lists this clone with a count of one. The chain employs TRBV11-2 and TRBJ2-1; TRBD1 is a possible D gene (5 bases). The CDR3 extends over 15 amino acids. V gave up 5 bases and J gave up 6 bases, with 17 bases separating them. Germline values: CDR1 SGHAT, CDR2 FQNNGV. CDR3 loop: CASSTLLGRANEQFF. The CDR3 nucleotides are TGTGCCAGCAGCACGCTCTTGGGCAGGGCCAATGAGCAGTTCTTC.

The CDR3 region is CASSLLSGELFF. In nucleotides, the CDR3 is TGTGCCAGCAGCCTTCTTTCTGGGGAGCTGTTTTTT. This chain connects TRBV9 to TRBJ2-2, with D uncertain. Between the trimmed V and J ends, which lost 4 bases and 8 bases, there was a span of 9 bases. Germline V gene sequence: CDR1 SGDLS, CDR2 YYNGEE. CDR3 size: 12 residues.

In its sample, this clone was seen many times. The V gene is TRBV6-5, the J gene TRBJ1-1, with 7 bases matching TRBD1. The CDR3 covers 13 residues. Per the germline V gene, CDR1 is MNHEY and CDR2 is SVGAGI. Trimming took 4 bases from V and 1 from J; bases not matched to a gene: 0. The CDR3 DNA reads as TGTGCCAGCAGTTGGACAGGGAACACTGAAGCTTTCTTT. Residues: CASSWTGNTEAFF.

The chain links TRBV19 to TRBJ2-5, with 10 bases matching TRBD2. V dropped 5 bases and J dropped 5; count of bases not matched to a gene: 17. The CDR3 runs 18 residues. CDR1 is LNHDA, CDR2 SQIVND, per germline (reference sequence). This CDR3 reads CASSPPGRLAGDLETQYF. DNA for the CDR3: TGTGCCAGTAGTCCCCCCGGTAGGCTAGCGGGAGATCTGGAGACCCAGTACTTC.

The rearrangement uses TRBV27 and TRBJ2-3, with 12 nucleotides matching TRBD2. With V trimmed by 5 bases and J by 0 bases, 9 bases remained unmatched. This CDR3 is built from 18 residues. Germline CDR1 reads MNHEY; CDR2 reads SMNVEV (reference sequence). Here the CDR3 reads CASSQPGLAGPSTDTQYF. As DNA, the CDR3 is TGTGCCAGCAGTCAGCCGGGACTAGCGGGTCCGAGCACAGATACGCAGTATTTT.

Here the CDR3 reads CASSVEDSSSYEQYF. In DNA, the CDR3 is TGTGCCAGCAGCGTAGAAGACAGCAGCTCCTACGAGCAGTACTTC. The V and J genes are TRBV9 and TRBJ2-7, with D possibly matching TRBD1 (5 bases). V lost 0 bases to trimming and J lost 0 bases, with 10 bases between them. Looked up from germline, CDR1 is SGDLS and CDR2 is YYNGEE. The CDR3 sequence is 15 residues long.

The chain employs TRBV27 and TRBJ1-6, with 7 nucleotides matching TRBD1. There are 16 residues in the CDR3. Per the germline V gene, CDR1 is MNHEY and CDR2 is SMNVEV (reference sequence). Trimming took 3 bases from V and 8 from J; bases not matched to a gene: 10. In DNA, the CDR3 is TGTGCCAGCAGTTTCCTTTACAGGGGTAGAGATTCACCCCTCCACTTT. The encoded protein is CASSFLYRGRDSPLHF.

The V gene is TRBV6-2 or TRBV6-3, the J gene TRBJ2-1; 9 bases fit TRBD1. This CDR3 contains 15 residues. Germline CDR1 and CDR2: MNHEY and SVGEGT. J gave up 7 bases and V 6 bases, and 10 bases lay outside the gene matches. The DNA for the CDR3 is TGTGCCAGCAGGCCTTCGGGACAGGGATGGAATGAGCAGTTCTTC. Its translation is CASRPSGQGWNEQFF.

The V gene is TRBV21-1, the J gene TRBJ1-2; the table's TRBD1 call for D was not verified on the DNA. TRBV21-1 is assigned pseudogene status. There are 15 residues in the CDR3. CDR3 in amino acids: CASNLRRTGGYGYTF. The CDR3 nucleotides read TGTGCCAGCAATCTCCGCCGGACAGGGGGCTATGGCTACACCTTC.

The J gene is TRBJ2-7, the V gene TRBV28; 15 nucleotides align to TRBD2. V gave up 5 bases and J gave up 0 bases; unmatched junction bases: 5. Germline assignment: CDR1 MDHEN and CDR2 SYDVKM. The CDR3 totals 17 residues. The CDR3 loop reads CASSPGLAGGPSYEQYF. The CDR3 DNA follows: TGTGCCAGCAGTCCGGGACTAGCGGGAGGCCCCTCCTACGAGCAGTACTTC.

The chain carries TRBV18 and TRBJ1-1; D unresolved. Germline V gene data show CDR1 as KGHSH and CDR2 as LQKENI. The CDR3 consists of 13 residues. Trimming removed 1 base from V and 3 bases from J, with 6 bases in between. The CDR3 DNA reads TGTGCCAGCTCACCACTGAGGGACACTGAAGCTTTCTTT. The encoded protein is CASSPLRDTEAFF.

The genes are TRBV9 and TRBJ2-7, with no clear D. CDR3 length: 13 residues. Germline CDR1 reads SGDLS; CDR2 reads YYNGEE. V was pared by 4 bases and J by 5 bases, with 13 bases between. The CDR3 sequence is CASSPLARDEQYF. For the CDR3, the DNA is TGTGCCAGCAGCCCCTTGGCTCGGGACGAGCAGTACTTC.

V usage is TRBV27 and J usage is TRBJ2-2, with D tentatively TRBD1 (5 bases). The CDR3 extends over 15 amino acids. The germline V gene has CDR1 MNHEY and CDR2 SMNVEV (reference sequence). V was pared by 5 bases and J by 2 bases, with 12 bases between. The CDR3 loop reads CASSPAGINTGELFF. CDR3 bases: TGTGCCAGCAGTCCCGCAGGGATTAACACCGGGGAGCTGTTTTTT.

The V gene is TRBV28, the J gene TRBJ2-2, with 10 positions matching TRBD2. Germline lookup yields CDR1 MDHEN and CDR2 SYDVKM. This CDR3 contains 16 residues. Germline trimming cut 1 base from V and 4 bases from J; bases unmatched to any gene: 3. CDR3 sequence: CASSLLAGGSTGELFF. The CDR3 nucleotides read TGTGCCAGCAGTTTATTAGCGGGAGGAAGCACCGGGGAGCTGTTTTTT.

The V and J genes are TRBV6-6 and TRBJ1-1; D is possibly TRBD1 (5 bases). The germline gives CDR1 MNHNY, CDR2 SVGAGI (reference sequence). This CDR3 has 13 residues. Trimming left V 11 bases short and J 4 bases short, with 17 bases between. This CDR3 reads CAGGDGQVTEAFF. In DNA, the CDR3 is TGTGCCGGGGGGGATGGACAAGTCACTGAAGCTTTCTTT.

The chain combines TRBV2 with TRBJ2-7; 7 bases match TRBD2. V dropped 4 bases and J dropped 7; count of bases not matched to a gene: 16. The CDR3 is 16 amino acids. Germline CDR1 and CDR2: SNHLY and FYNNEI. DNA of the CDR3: TGTGCCAGCAGTGCTCATAGGACTAGTACGGAAGGGGAGCAGTACTTC. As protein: CASSAHRTSTEGEQYF.

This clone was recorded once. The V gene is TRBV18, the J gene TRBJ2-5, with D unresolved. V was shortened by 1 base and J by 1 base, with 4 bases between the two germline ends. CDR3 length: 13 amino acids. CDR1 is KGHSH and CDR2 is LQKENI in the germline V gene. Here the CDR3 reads CASSPQRQETQYF. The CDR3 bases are TGTGCCAGCTCACCACAGCGCCAAGAGACCCAGTACTTC.

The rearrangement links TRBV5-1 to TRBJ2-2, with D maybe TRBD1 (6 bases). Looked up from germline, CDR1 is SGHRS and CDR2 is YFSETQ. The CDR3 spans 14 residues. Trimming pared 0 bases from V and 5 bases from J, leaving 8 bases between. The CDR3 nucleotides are TGCGCCAGCAGCTTGGCCAGGGGAACCGGGGAGCTGTTTTTT. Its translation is CASSLARGTGELFF.

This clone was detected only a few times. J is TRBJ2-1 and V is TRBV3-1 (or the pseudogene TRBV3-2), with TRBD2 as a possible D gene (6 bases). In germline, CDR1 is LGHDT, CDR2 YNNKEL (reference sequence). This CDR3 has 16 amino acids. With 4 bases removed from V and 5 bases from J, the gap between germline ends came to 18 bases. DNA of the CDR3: TGTGCCAGCAGCCCGTTTTCGGCGGGACGGCACAATGAGCAGTTCTTC. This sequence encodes CASSPFSAGRHNEQFF.

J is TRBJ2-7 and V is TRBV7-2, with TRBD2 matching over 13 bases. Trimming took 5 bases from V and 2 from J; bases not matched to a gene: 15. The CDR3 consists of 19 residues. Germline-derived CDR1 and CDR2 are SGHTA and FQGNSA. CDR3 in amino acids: CASSPRTSGRPPQTYEQYF. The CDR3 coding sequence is TGTGCCAGCAGCCCCAGGACTAGCGGGAGACCCCCTCAGACCTACGAGCAGTACTTC.

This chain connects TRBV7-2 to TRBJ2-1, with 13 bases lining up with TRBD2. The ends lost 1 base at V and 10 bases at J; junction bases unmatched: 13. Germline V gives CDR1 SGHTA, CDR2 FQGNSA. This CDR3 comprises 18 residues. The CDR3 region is CASSLEGTGLAGPREQFF. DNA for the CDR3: TGTGCCAGCAGCTTAGAAGGTACGGGACTAGCGGGGCCAAGAGAGCAGTTCTTC.

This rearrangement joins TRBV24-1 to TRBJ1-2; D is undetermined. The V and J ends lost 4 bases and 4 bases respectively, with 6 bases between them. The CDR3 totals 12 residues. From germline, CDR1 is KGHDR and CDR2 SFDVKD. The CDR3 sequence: CATSEGVYGYTF. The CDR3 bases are TGTGCCACCAGTGAGGGAGTCTATGGCTACACCTTC.

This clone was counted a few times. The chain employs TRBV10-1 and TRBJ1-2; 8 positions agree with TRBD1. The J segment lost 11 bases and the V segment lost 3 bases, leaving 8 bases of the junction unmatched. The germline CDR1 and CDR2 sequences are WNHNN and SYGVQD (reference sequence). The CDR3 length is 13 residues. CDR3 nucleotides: TGCGCCAGCAGTGATAAAACTACAGGGGGATACACCTTC. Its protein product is CASSDKTTGGYTF.

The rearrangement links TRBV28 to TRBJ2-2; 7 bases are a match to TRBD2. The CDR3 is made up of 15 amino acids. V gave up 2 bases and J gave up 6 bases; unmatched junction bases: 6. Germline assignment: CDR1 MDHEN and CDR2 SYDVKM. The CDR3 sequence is CASSLPVAGAGELFF. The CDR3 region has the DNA TGTGCCAGCAGTTTACCCGTTGCGGGGGCCGGGGAGCTGTTTTTT.

CDR3 in amino acids: CASSTDPGKRNTIYF. The CDR3 coding sequence is TGTGCCAGTAGTACGGACCCCGGGAAAAGAAACACCATATATTTT. V is TRBV19 and J is TRBJ1-3; no reliable D call. Germline lookup yields CDR1 LNHDA and CDR2 SQIVND (reference sequence). The CDR3 runs to 15 residues. V was pared by 4 bases and J by 5 bases, with 15 bases between.

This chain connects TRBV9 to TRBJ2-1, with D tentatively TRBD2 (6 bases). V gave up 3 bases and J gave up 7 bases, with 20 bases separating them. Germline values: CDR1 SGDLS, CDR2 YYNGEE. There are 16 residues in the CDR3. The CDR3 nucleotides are TGTGCCAGCAGCGCGAATAGCGGCCTATACGGGAATGAGCAGTTCTTC. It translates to CASSANSGLYGNEQFF.